This TCR beta chain was recorded in a study of T-cell reconstitution after alpha-beta-depleted transplantation in children (dated by TCRdb to 2016 to 2018). For context, the study as a whole: T-cell immune reconstitution after TCRalphabeta/CD19-depleted allogeneic hematopoietic cell transplantation in children was quantitatively tracked in the study by means of TCR repertoire profiling.

Study-level results and caveats: The high TCRbeta diversity at day 60 in some patients was ascribed to recipient T cells and intrathymic progenitors that had survived conditioning. The apparently early alphabetaT-cell count recovery about two months after transplant was reportedly dependent on only several hundred rapidly expanded clones derived from non-depleted graft cells. Over subsequent months, a decline in hyperexpanded clone frequencies was noted, and after one year, T-cell counts and TCRbeta diversity were mostly ascribed to newly produced T cells.

At least ten counts were recorded for this clonotype. There is no known antigen for this receptor. Per-base qualities were not stored, and no clone one base away is much larger. Libraries came from PCR. For sequencing, an Illumina HiSeq 2500 was employed. TCR library preparation used molecular barcoding, with unique molecular identifiers applied to normalize quantification of the TCRbeta repertoire. The public reads were quality trimmed at Q25 with fastp and then assembled into clones with MiXCR by TCRdb, keeping productive beta chains. For every CDR3 protein sequence, its rows merge into one entry that carries the most common genes and DNA. Here the sample has about 250,000 distinct CDR3 sequences; about 24% occur a single time. The ten top clones hold about 5% of the sample. The treatment or condition label, as the study defines it: allogeneic hematopoietic cell transplantation with graft depleted of TCRalphabeta T cells and CD19 B cells. The transplant recipients were children given TCRalphabeta/CD19-depleted allogeneic hematopoietic cell grafts.

The CDR3 sequence holds 17 residues, the cysteine and phenylalanine included. The only DNA kept is the CDR3, 51 bases in frame from the first base. CDR1 and CDR2 are drawn from the germline V gene: MGHRA, YSYEKL. At the junction V is shortened by 5 bases and J by 2 bases; bases outside the gene matches: 14. The clonotype comes from a female patient aged 2-15 years who had a stem cell transplant for congenital amegakaryocytic thrombocytopenia, so the T cells may come from the graft donor. The chain is assembled from TRBV4-1 and TRBJ2-7, and TRBD1 matches 8 of the central bases. Sequenced here: PBMCs, mostly from graft donor cells, sampled 360 days after TCRalphabeta/CD19-depleted stem cell transplant. The CDR3 is CASSEKYRTGRTYEQYF. The DNA sequence reads TGCGCCAGCAGCGAAAAATATCGGACAGGGCGCACCTACGAGCAGTACTTC.